Sequencing of this T cell receptor beta chain was carried out in a study of Tregs in tolerant kidney transplant recipients. V lost 5 bases, J lost 7 bases, and 10 bases lay in between. The CDR3 spans 12 residues. Note on this clone: Its antigen is still unknown.

Study results and limitations: The most relevant donor-specific Treg TCRbeta repertoire apparently came from expansion with activated donor B cells. Antigen-driven expansion was suggested because donor-specific Tregs expanded more than all Tregs in tolerant patients.

Sequencing was performed with immunoSEQ multiplex PCR; in TCRdb, only in-frame clones are kept and a portion is missing. The profile shows roughly 69,000 clones, nearly 98% of them singletons. The clonotype was recovered from a human donor who received a combined kidney and bone marrow transplant. The specimen was Tregs from blood, collected before the transplant. The chain links TRBV6-7 to TRBJ2-3; D is unresolved. TRBV6-7 is an ORF, with its function uncertain. The CDR3 DNA reads TGTGCCAGCAGTCCCACGCTAAATACGCAGTATTTT. Translating it yields CASSPTLNTQYF.